This TCR beta chain was recovered during a study of blood T cell repertoires in COVID-19. Profiling relied on immunoSEQ multiplex PCR, and the TCRdb table lists in-frame clones only, not all of them. This sample carries under 250,000 clones, around 90% of them seen once, and the ten largest clones take over 0.75%. The sample comprised peripheral blood. The sequence was obtained from a man between 60 and 75 years old with COVID-19, enrolled during active disease.

The CDR3 nucleotides read TGTGCCAGCTCCCTGAGTAGCGGGAACAATGAGCAGTTCTTC. Protein product: CASSLSSGNNEQFF. V and J are TRBV18 and TRBJ2-1; 8 bases match TRBD2. Trimming removed 6 bases from V and 5 bases from J; junction bases left unmatched: 6. The CDR3 runs 14 residues. Germline loops: CDR1 KGHSH, CDR2 LQKENI.